This T cell receptor beta chain appears in the sequencing data of a study of shared clonotypes between healthy human individuals. The authors split each subset's genomic DNA evenly across several immunoSEQ plates. Sequencing was performed with immunoSEQ multiplex PCR; in TCRdb, only in-frame clones are kept and a portion is missing. The sample records about a million clones, approximately 75% being singletons. The CDR3 is 17 amino acids. J gave up 5 bases and V 4 bases, and 16 bases lay outside the gene matches. Germline V gives CDR1 SGHDN, CDR2 FVKESK. CD4+ cells were split into CD45RA+ naive and CD45RA-negative memory subsets.

This chain joins TRBV14 and TRBJ2-7; 8 nucleotides agree with TRBD1. The source material was memory CD4+ T cells from PBMCs. Subset noted: CD45RA-negative fraction. The clonotype comes from a man aged 18 to 30 in good health. Some clones in this sample may be carry-over from other donors' samples. The CDR3 DNA follows: TGTGCCAGCAGCCCTTGGACAGGGTTCGTGGGCTTCCACGAGCAGTACTTC. This gives the protein CASSPWTGFVGFHEQYF.